One and the same sample provided the 5 T cell receptor beta chains below, sequenced in a study of Ad26.COV2.S vaccination and SARS-CoV-2 variants. Measured with immunoSEQ multiplex PCR; TCRdb has only the in-frame clones, and not every one. The sample lists around 450,000 clones, roughly 89% occurring once. Treatment in this sample: roughly 20 received Ad26.COV2.S at low or high dose, single or two shots; 5 received placebo; per-sample allocation not given. Sample collection was performed on day 63 after the first vaccine or placebo injection. Here the sequenced sample was peripheral blood, taken in a trial of Ad26.COV2.S vaccine versus placebo. These receptors all stem from a person aged 18-60 years who received the Ad26.COV2.S COVID-19 vaccine or a placebo.

This clone was recorded once. J is TRBJ2-3 and V is TRBV6-2 or TRBV6-3; D gene uncertain. Per germline, CDR1 MNHEY and CDR2 SVGEGT. The V and J ends lost 6 bases and 8 bases respectively, with 12 bases between them. This CDR3 comprises 12 residues. CDR3 sequence: CASSPTSVTQYF. Written as DNA, the CDR3 is TGTGCCAGCAGCCCGACCTCTGTTACGCAGTATTTT.

This clone has just one count. The gene calls are TRBV7-8 and TRBJ1-2; D gene ambiguous. The V gene lost 3 bases and the J gene lost 4 bases, with 18 bases spanning the gap. The V gene's germline CDR1 is SGHVS and CDR2 FQNEAQ. This CDR3 spans 16 amino acids. DNA for the CDR3: TGTGCCAGCAGCTTGCGGCCAGTTCCTTTCTCCTATGGCTACACCTTC. Translating it yields CASSLRPVPFSYGYTF.

This sequence joins TRBV6-5 and TRBJ2-1, with TRBD1 matching 10 bases. The CDR3 totals 16 residues. Looked up from germline, CDR1 is MNHEY and CDR2 is SVGAGI. Trimming at V came to 1 base and at J to 9 bases, leaving 9 bases not matched to a gene. Here the CDR3 DNA reads TGTGCCAGCAGTTACTACTCCGGGACAGGGGATGCTGAGCAGTTCTTC. This translates into CASSYYSGTGDAEQFF.

This clone was recorded only once. The chain joins TRBV10-3 to TRBJ2-7; D ambiguous. CDR3 length equals 11 residues. CDR1 and CDR2 (germline): ENHRY, SYGVKD. The V end was cut by 7 bases, the J end by 6 bases, with 10 bases between. The CDR3 reads CAITESGEQYF. In DNA, the CDR3 is TGTGCCATCACAGAGTCGGGCGAGCAGTACTTC.

The CDR3 sequence is CASSLRALAAQEEKLFF. The CDR3, as DNA: TGTGCCAGCAGCCTACGTGCTTTAGCGGCGCAGGAGGAAAAACTGTTTTTT. J is TRBJ1-4 and V is TRBV7-8; the D is unclear. Germline V gene data show CDR1 as SGHVS and CDR2 as FQNEAQ. The length of the CDR3 is 17 residues. Trimming stripped 5 bases from V and 8 bases from J, with 24 bases between.